These T cell receptor beta chains were read from a single sample in a study of T cell responses to AZD1222 COVID-19 vaccine. Only in-frame clones appear in the TCRdb table, and some are missing; sequencing was by immunoSEQ multiplex PCR. The sample contains 150,000 to 200,000 clones, approximately 92% of which appear only once. The material sequenced was peripheral blood, taken 28 days after the second dose of the MenACWY control vaccine. The receptors derive from an adult who received the MenACWY meningococcal vaccine as a control. Each CDR3 is given with its conserved first and last residue. Each record gives: D gene, V gene, J gene, CDR3 DNA, CDR3 protein. A D gene is named only where the DNA matches it firmly.

>TRBD1|TRBV18|TRBJ1-5
TGTGCCAGCTCACCTACTGCAGGGGGCCTTGGTCAGCCCCAGCATTTT
CASSPTAGGLGQPQHF
>.|TRBV5-1|TRBJ1-2
TGCGCCAGCAGCGAGGACGGGACATATGGCTACACCTTC
CASSEDGTYGYTF
>.|TRBV6-2/TRBV6-3|TRBJ2-7
TGTGCCAGCAGTTACTCGAATACGTTGACCTACGAGCAGTACTTC
CASSYSNTLTYEQYF
>TRBD1|TRBV27|TRBJ2-5
TGTGCCAGCAGTTTCAGGGGGGAGACCCAGTACTTC
CASSFRGETQYF
>.|TRBV30|TRBJ1-5
TGTGCCTGGGGGGGACGGGGATCCAATCAGCCCCAGCATTTT
CAWGGRGSNQPQHF
>.|TRBV3-1/TRBV3-2|TRBJ1-1
TGTGCCAGCAGCCTTGGGCTGAGCACTGAAGCTTTCTTT
CASSLGLSTEAFF
>TRBD1|TRBV6-7|TRBJ1-1
TGTGCCAGTTTGAGGGGGCAGAACACTGAAGCTTTCTTT
CASLRGQNTEAFF
>TRBD1|TRBV7-8|TRBJ1-6
TGTGCCAGCAGCTTGGGACAGGGCGCGCATTCACCCCTCCACTTT
CASSLGQGAHSPLHF
>.|TRBV2|TRBJ2-2
TGTGCCAGCAGTGTCCCCCTAGGGGAGCTGTTTTTT
CASSVPLGELFF
>.|TRBV6-2/TRBV6-3|TRBJ1-6
TGTGCCAGCAGTTACGCGCGGGATAATAATTCACCCCTCCACTTT
CASSYARDNNSPLHF
>.|TRBV29-1|TRBJ1-2
TGCAGCGTGGGGGCCGGCGGAAGCTATGGCTACACCTTC
CSVGAGGSYGYTF
>.|TRBV5-6|TRBJ1-1
TGTGCCAGCAGCCAAAACAGGGTGAACACTGAAGCTTTCTTT
CASSQNRVNTEAFF
>.|TRBV5-6|TRBJ1-2
TGTGCCAGCAGCGTTTCGGGACGTCACTATGGCTACACCTTC
CASSVSGRHYGYTF
>.|TRBV7-9|TRBJ1-1
TGTGCCAGCAGCTTATTAGGGCGGAACACTGAAGCTTTCTTT
CASSLLGRNTEAFF
>.|TRBV15|TRBJ2-7
TGTGCCACCAGCAGAGATATAGAGGGGCAGTACTTC
CATSRDIEGQYF